This is a list of T cell receptor beta chains from one sample in a study of T cell repertoires in cytomegalovirus infection. TCRdb analysed the reads with MiXCR anew, one entry per CDR3 protein. The sample records 200,000 to 250,000 distinct CDR3 sequences, roughly 6.5% being singletons. Sequencing was carried out using PBMCs. These receptors all stem from a human donor in good health (CMV status not recorded). Some clones in this sample may be carry-over from other donors' samples. CDR3s include the opening cysteine and the closing phenylalanine or tryptophan. D genes are given only for firm matches. Size is omitted from some rows. Given values are once, few, many or a class for expanded clones.

J gene | V gene | clone size | D gene | CDR3 DNA | CDR3 protein
TRBJ2-7 | TRBV6-1 | many | - | TGTGCCAGCAGCGTCCAGGGATCCTACGAGCAGTACTTC | CASSVQGSYEQYF
TRBJ1-5 | TRBV20-1 | - | - | TGCAGTGCTCCCCCCGGTGTAGGTCAGCCCCAGCATTTT | CSAPPGVGQPQHF
TRBJ2-7 | TRBV20-1 | many | - | TGCAGTGCTAGAGTCGGCACCAACCTTTACGAGCAGTACTTC | CSARVGTNLYEQYF
TRBJ2-7 | TRBV20-1 | - | TRBD1 | TGCAGTGTCTATACAGGGGGCTCCTACGAGCAGTACTTC | CSVYTGGSYEQYF
TRBJ2-2 | TRBV28 | many | - | TGTGCCAGCAGCGGTAGGGGGTTTACCGGGGAGCTGTTTTTT | CASSGRGFTGELFF
TRBJ1-1 | TRBV28 | many | - | TGTGCCAGCAGTTTCGACCAGGCATCTAACACTGAAGCTTTCTTT | CASSFDQASNTEAFF
TRBJ2-1 | TRBV20-1 | many | TRBD1 | TGCAGTGCTCCCACCCAGGGGGCCCCTAGGGAGCAGTTCTTC | CSAPTQGAPREQFF
TRBJ2-7 | TRBV7-9 | many | - | TGTGCCAGCAGCTTAGTTGCGACGGCATCCTACGAGCAGTACTTC | CASSLVATASYEQYF
TRBJ2-3 | TRBV5-1 | - | - | TGCGCCAGCGGACCACTAGCAGCAAGCACAGATACGCAGTATTTT | CASGPLAASTDTQYF
TRBJ2-5 | TRBV11-2 | many | - | TGTGCCAGCAGCTTTTCCGTCCAAGAACAGGAGACCCAGTACTTC | CASSFSVQEQETQYF
TRBJ2-1 | TRBV24-1 | many | - | TGTGCCACCAGTGATGCGGGACAGCACAATGAGCAGTTCTTC | CATSDAGQHNEQFF
TRBJ1-5 | TRBV4-3 | few | - | TGCGCCAGCAGCCAAGAATCCCGGGGACAACCCCAGCATTTT | CASSQESRGQPQHF
TRBJ1-1 | TRBV20-1 | many | - | TGCAGTGCTAGTAGGGAGGAGGCGAACACTGAAGCTTTCTTT | CSASREEANTEAFF
TRBJ2-2 | TRBV7-2 | many | - | TGTGCCAGCAGCCTAGGGGGGTCCGGGGAGCTGTTTTTT | CASSLGGSGELFF
TRBJ1-4 | TRBV10-3 | many | - | TGTGCCTCAGGAGATCCGGGACCCCAGAAGGTGTTTTTT | CASGDPGPQKVFF
TRBJ2-1 | TRBV20-1 | many | TRBD2 | TGCAGTGCTAGGTTGCTAGCGGGGGGGAATGAGCAGTTCTTC | CSARLLAGGNEQFF
TRBJ2-7 | TRBV4-2 | many | TRBD2 | TGTGCCAGCAGCTCAGGACTAGCGGGGTATCATACCTACGAGCAGTACTTC | CASSSGLAGYHTYEQYF
TRBJ2-2 | TRBV29-1 | - | - | TGCAGCGTCGTCACTAGACAGCCAAACACCGGGGAGCTGTTTTTT | CSVVTRQPNTGELFF
TRBJ1-1 | TRBV12-3/TRBV12-4 | many | - | TGTGCCAGCAGCCCGGCCCCCTGGGGGTTACAGAACACTGAAGCTTTCTTT | CASSPAPWGLQNTEAFF
TRBJ1-1 | TRBV11-2 | many | - | TGTGCCAGCAGCTTAGAGTCCGGGGTCCTAGGCACTGAAGCTTTCTTT | CASSLESGVLGTEAFF
TRBJ2-7 | TRBV7-2 | many | - | TGTGCCAGCAGCTTAGCCAGGGTTTCGAGTGAGCAGTACTTC | CASSLARVSSEQYF
TRBJ1-1 | TRBV6-2/TRBV6-3 | many | TRBD1 | TGTGCCAGCAGCGGGACAGGGGGCCAGAACACTGAAGCTTTCTTT | CASSGTGGQNTEAFF
TRBJ2-3 | TRBV20-1 | many | TRBD2 | TGCAGTGCTAGAGCCCCGGGACTAGCGGGGAGCACAGATACGCAGTATTTT | CSARAPGLAGSTDTQYF
TRBJ2-7 | TRBV6-2/TRBV6-3 | many | - | TGTGCCAGCAGTTACCGAGCCCCTCACGGCCACGAGCAGTACTTC | CASSYRAPHGHEQYF
TRBJ2-5 | TRBV6-2/TRBV6-3 | many | TRBD2 | TGTGCCAGCAGTTACGTGATTGCGGGGGTTCAGCGGGAGACCCAGTACTTC | CASSYVIAGVQRETQYF
TRBJ1-2 | TRBV2 | many | TRBD1 | TGTGCCAGCAGGGGGGACAGTACTAACTATGGCTACACCTTC | CASRGDSTNYGYTF
TRBJ2-1 | TRBV28 | many | - | TGTGCCAGCAATGTACAGGGTAATGAGCAGTTCTTC | CASNVQGNEQFF
TRBJ1-5 | TRBV20-1 | many | - | TGCAGTGCGAGAGGCACCCTAGAGCCCCAGCATTTT | CSARGTLEPQHF
TRBJ1-4 | TRBV20-1 | many | TRBD1 | TGCAGTGCTAACAGGGGGATAGAGGAAAAACTGTTTTTT | CSANRGIEEKLFF
TRBJ2-1 | TRBV29-1 | many | - | TGCAGCGTTTGGACCCTAGCGAGCAATGAGCAGTTCTTC | CSVWTLASNEQFF
TRBJ1-2 | TRBV6-1 | - | - | TGTGCCACCACAGAATCAGCAGCCTCTAACTATGGCTACACCTTC | CATTESAASNYGYTF
TRBJ2-3 | TRBV6-2/TRBV6-3 | many | - | TGTGCCAGCAGTTATATCGCTAGCACAGATACGCAGTATTTT | CASSYIASTDTQYF